These T cell receptor beta chains were read from a single sample in a study of cytomegalovirus exposure and HLA in healthy donors. Sequenced by immunoSEQ multiplex PCR; TCRdb stores in-frame clones only, minus some. Counted here are around 71,000 clones, about two thirds occurring once; the ten biggest clones make up approximately 5.4%. Input material: PBMCs. The receptors here all came from a man under 40 in good health and CMV-seropositive. CDR3s include the opening cysteine and the closing phenylalanine or tryptophan. A D gene is named only where the DNA matches it firmly. The size of a clone is reported for some rows only, either as once, few or many, or as a class for expanded clones.

v_gene	len	j_gene	abundance	d_gene	CDR3aa	CDR3nt
TRBV11-2	15	TRBJ2-1	.	TRBD2	CASSLQIAGAYEQFF	TGTGCCAGCAGCTTACAAATAGCGGGAGCCTATGAGCAGTTCTTC
TRBV5-1	15	TRBJ2-3	.	TRBD1	CASSPGQGGTDTQYF	TGCGCCAGCAGCCCAGGACAGGGAGGTACAGATACGCAGTATTTT
TRBV5-1	15	TRBJ2-7	few	TRBD2	CASSLDSSGGEEQYF	TGCGCCAGCAGCTTGGATTCCAGCGGGGGAGAAGAGCAGTACTTC
TRBV11-2	12	TRBJ2-5	.	.	CASSLNAETQYF	TGTGCCAGCAGCTTAAACGCGGAGACCCAGTACTTC
TRBV25-1	15	TRBJ2-1	.	.	CASSEYAGRGDEQFF	TGTGCCAGCAGTGAATATGCGGGGAGAGGCGATGAGCAGTTCTTC
TRBV29-1	17	TRBJ2-4	.	TRBD1	CSVEEILVWTGENIQYF	TGCAGCGTTGAGGAAATACTTGTGTGGACAGGGGAAAACATTCAGTACTTC
TRBV9	13	TRBJ2-5	.	.	CASSAGFEETQYF	TGTGCCAGCAGCGCAGGGTTTGAGGAGACCCAGTACTTC
TRBV19	14	TRBJ2-7	few	TRBD1	CASSPKTGPYEQYF	TGTGCCAGTAGTCCAAAGACAGGGCCCTACGAGCAGTACTTC
TRBV25-1	17	TRBJ1-1	.	.	CASSESSFPGVNTEAFF	TGTGCCAGCAGTGAATCGAGTTTTCCGGGGGTAAACACTGAAGCTTTCTTT
TRBV7-3	13	TRBJ1-6	.	.	CASSIDTNSPLHF	TGTGCCAGCAGCATAGACACTAATTCACCCCTCCACTTT
TRBV6-5	15	TRBJ1-2	.	.	CASSTRYEGVYGYTF	TGTGCCAGCAGTACGCGTTACGAGGGGGTGTATGGCTACACCTTC
TRBV5-1	16	TRBJ2-3	few	TRBD1	CASSLRVTGASDTQYF	TGCGCCAGCAGCTTGAGGGTGACAGGGGCCTCAGATACGCAGTATTTT
TRBV4-3	13	TRBJ2-3	.	.	CASSQGLTDTQYF	TGCGCCAGCAGCCAGGGACTCACAGATACGCAGTATTTT
TRBV5-1	14	TRBJ2-7	.	.	CASRGTANSYEQYF	TGCGCCAGCCGCGGGACAGCCAACTCCTACGAGCAGTACTTC
TRBV5-1	14	TRBJ2-2	.	.	CASFPGQRGGELFF	TGCGCCAGCTTCCCCGGACAGCGGGGCGGGGAGCTGTTTTTT
TRBV6-6	14	TRBJ1-5	.	TRBD1	CASSYGTETQPQHF	TGTGCCAGCAGTTACGGGACAGAAACTCAGCCCCAGCATTTT
TRBV10-1	13	TRBJ1-1	.	.	CASSARGGAEAFF	TGCGCCAGCAGTGCCAGGGGAGGGGCTGAAGCTTTCTTT
TRBV7-9	16	TRBJ2-1	.	TRBD1	CASSLVTVDRGYEQFF	TGTGCCAGCAGCTTAGTAACGGTGGACAGGGGCTATGAGCAGTTCTTC
TRBV7-8	11	TRBJ2-5	.	.	CASSSGETQYF	TGTGCCAGCAGCTCAGGAGAGACCCAGTACTTC
TRBV7-9	15	TRBJ2-6	.	TRBD1	CASSRGGAGANVLTF	TGTGCCAGCAGCCGAGGGGGCGCTGGGGCCAACGTCCTGACTTTC
TRBV29-1	13	TRBJ2-7	.	.	CSALTGHSYEQYF	TGCAGCGCACTTACAGGGCACTCCTACGAGCAGTACTTC
TRBV28	14	TRBJ2-4	few	.	CASSLLDSKNIQYF	TGTGCCAGCAGTTTGTTGGACAGTAAAAACATTCAGTACTTC
TRBV7-9	14	TRBJ1-4	once	TRBD1	CASSLGQGDEKLFF	TGTGCCAGCAGCCTGGGACAGGGGGATGAAAAACTGTTTTTT
TRBV4-2	17	TRBJ1-1	.	TRBD1	CASSREGAGGLWTEAFF	TGTGCCAGCAGCCGAGAGGGGGCAGGGGGCCTGTGGACTGAAGCTTTCTTT
TRBV6-1	20	TRBJ1-5	.	.	CASSDPPFGLMIFSNQPQHF	TGTGCCAGCAGTGACCCCCCATTCGGACTTATGATATTTAGCAATCAGCCCCAGCATTTT
TRBV28	15	TRBJ1-2	.	TRBD1	CASSIVQGGAPGYTF	TGTGCCAGCAGTATCGTTCAAGGGGGCGCCCCGGGCTACACCTTC
TRBV6-4	17	TRBJ2-5	.	TRBD2	CASSEVLAGGCGETQYF	TGTGCCAGCAGCGAGGTACTAGCGGGGGGATGTGGAGAGACCCAGTACTTC
TRBV15	14	TRBJ2-3	few	.	CATSRGGETDTQYF	TGTGCCACCAGCAGAGGCGGGGAAACAGATACGCAGTATTTT
TRBV7-9	16	TRBJ1-2	.	.	CASSPDVPRDSYGYTF	TGTGCCAGCAGCCCCGATGTCCCAAGGGACTCCTATGGCTACACCTTC
TRBV6-1	10	TRBJ2-7	once	.	CASSNYEQYF	TGTGCCAGCAGCAATTACGAGCAGTACTTC
TRBV29-1	13	TRBJ2-5	few	TRBD1	CSVERGTQGEQYF	TGCAGCGTTGAGAGAGGGACCCAGGGGGAGCAGTACTTC
TRBV1	16	TRBJ1-5	.	.	CTSSQAGTGVDQPQHF	TGCACCAGCAGCCAGGCCGGGACAGGGGTGGATCAGCCCCAGCATTTT
TRBV7-3	15	TRBJ1-1	once	.	CASSQNGYLDTEAFF	TGTGCCAGCAGCCAAAACGGGTATTTGGACACTGAAGCTTTCTTT
TRBV18	18	TRBJ2-6	.	.	CASSTGTGLISGANVLTF	TGTGCCAGCTCAACAGGAACAGGGCTGATCTCTGGGGCCAACGTCCTGACTTTC
TRBV9	14	TRBJ1-4	.	.	CASSTGTLNEKLFF	TGTGCCAGCAGCACCGGGACACTTAATGAAAAACTGTTTTTT
TRBV29-1	15	TRBJ2-5	few	.	CSVELRATLGQTQYF	TGCAGCGTTGAATTGAGGGCCACCCTAGGGCAGACCCAGTACTTC
TRBV12-2	15	TRBJ2-1	.	.	CASRQRERSYNEQFF	TGTGCAAGTCGCCAGCGGGAAAGATCCTACAATGAGCAGTTCTTC
TRBV18	15	TRBJ2-7	.	TRBD1	CASSPNPGQGNEQYF	TGTGCCAGCTCACCGAATCCGGGACAGGGGAACGAGCAGTACTTC
TRBV11-3	14	TRBJ1-2	.	TRBD1	CASSTRTGLDGYTF	TGTGCCAGCAGCACTCGGACAGGGCTGGATGGCTACACCTTC
TRBV19	14	TRBJ2-7	.	.	CASSMRGQGYEQYF	TGTGCCAGTAGTATGAGAGGCCAGGGGTACGAGCAGTACTTC
TRBV9	15	TRBJ1-4	.	.	CASSVGGGTGEKLFF	TGTGCCAGCAGCGTGGGGGGTGGAACGGGAGAAAAACTGTTTTTT
TRBV11-1	15	TRBJ2-1	.	TRBD1	CASSQGDRGTYEQFF	TGTGCCAGCAGCCAAGGGGACAGGGGAACATATGAGCAGTTCTTC
TRBV27	14	TRBJ2-1	once	TRBD2	CASTAGGSYNEQFF	TGTGCCAGCACAGCGGGAGGCTCCTACAATGAGCAGTTCTTC
TRBV11-2	14	TRBJ1-4	few	TRBD1	CASGQGPTNEKLFF	TGTGCCAGCGGACAGGGTCCAACTAATGAAAAACTGTTTTTT
TRBV18	13	TRBJ1-2	.	.	CASSPTDNYGYTF	TGTGCCAGCTCACCAACTGATAACTATGGCTACACCTTC
TRBV2	13	TRBJ1-4	.	.	CASRAVGSEKLFF	TGTGCCAGCAGAGCGGTGGGGAGTGAAAAACTGTTTTTT
TRBV7-5	13	TRBJ2-2	.	.	CARTPANTGELFF	TGTGCCAGAACCCCCGCGAACACCGGGGAGCTGTTTTTT